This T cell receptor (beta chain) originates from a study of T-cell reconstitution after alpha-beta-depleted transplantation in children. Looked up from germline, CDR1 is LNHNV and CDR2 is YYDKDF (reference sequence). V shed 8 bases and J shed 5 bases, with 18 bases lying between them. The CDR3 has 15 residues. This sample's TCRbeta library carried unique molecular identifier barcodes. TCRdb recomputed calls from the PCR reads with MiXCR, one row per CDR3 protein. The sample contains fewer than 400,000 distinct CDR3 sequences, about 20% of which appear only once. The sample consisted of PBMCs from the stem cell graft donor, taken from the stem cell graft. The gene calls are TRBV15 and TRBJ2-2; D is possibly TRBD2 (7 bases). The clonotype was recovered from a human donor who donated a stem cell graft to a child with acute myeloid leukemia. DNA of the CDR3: TGTGCCACCCAAGAGGGGGAGGGCCAAACCGGGGAGCTGTTTTTT. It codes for CATQEGEGQTGELFF.